The 25 T cell receptor beta chains given below trace back to one sample, sequenced in a study of cytomegalovirus exposure and HLA in healthy donors. Some clones are missing from TCRdb's copy, which holds only in-frame ones; the method was immunoSEQ multiplex PCR. Here the sample spans some 140,000 clones, roughly 86% being singletons. Sequenced material: PBMCs. The receptors derive from a human donor in good health.

The CDR3 sequence is CASSLGANTGELFF. Written as DNA, the CDR3 is TGTGCCAGCAGTCTAGGAGCGAACACCGGGGAGCTGTTTTTT. The V gene is TRBV6-4, the J gene TRBJ2-2, with no clear D. Germline V lookup: CDR1 MRHNA, CDR2 SNTAGT. This CDR3 comprises 14 residues. The V gene lost 5 bases and the J gene lost 0 bases, with 7 bases spanning the gap.

This clone was observed a handful of times. The V gene is TRBV6-4, the J gene TRBJ2-2, with D perhaps TRBD1 (6 bases). V gave up 3 bases and J gave up 4 bases, with 9 bases separating them. CDR1 is MRHNA, CDR2 SNTAGT, per germline. The CDR3 contains 14 residues. For the CDR3, the DNA is TGTGCCAGCAGTGAGGGACAAGGCACCGGGGAGCTGTTTTTT. It specifies CASSEGQGTGELFF.

The V and J genes are TRBV5-4 and TRBJ1-3, with D possibly matching TRBD1 (5 bases). The V end was cut by 0 bases, the J end by 4 bases, with 14 bases between. In germline, CDR1 is SGHNT, CDR2 YYREEE (reference sequence). This CDR3 is built from 16 residues. The CDR3 reads CASSLGGAGFGNTIYF. The CDR3 DNA follows: TGTGCCAGCAGCTTGGGGGGCGCAGGATTCGGAAACACCATATATTTT.

This chain joins TRBV10-2 and TRBJ1-5, with D possibly being TRBD1 (6 bases). In germline, CDR1 is WSHSY, CDR2 SAAADI. CDR3 length equals 14 residues. Deletions cut 1 base from V and 4 bases from J, with 8 bases between. The CDR3 DNA sequence: TGCGCCAGCAGTGAGTACGGACAGAATCAGCCCCAGCATTTT. Encoded protein: CASSEYGQNQPQHF.

This chain links TRBV9 with TRBJ2-1; D might be TRBD2 (5 bases). Deletions cut 4 bases from V and 5 bases from J, with 13 bases between. The CDR3 totals 14 residues. CDR1 SGDLS and CDR2 YYNGEE come from the germline V gene. The CDR3 nucleotides read TGTGCCAGCAGCCCCTTCAGGAGGAACAATGAGCAGTTCTTC. Translation: CASSPFRRNNEQFF. Variable domain in full (rest from reference TRBV9 and TRBJ2-1): DSGVTQTPKHLITATGQRVTLRCSPRSGDLSVYWYQQSLDQGLQFLIQYYNGEERAKGNILERFSAQQFPDLHSELNLSSLELGDSALYFCASSPFRRNNEQFFGPGTRLTVL.

This rearrangement joins TRBV5-8 to TRBJ2-4; D unclear. Trimming took 4 bases from V and 5 from J, leaving 10 bases between them. The CDR3 length is 13 residues. From germline, CDR1 is SGHTS and CDR2 YDEGEE. The CDR3 region is CASSRSLQNIQYF. CDR3 nucleotide sequence: TGTGCCAGCAGCCGGAGCCTGCAAAACATTCAGTACTTC.

The chain couples TRBV7-2 to TRBJ2-1; 11 positions match TRBD2. Germline V gives CDR1 SGHTA, CDR2 FQGNSA. The V gene end was trimmed by 7 bases and the J gene end by 8 bases; junction bases not matched to a gene: 10. This CDR3 has 15 residues. The CDR3 loop is CASTRLAGGPYEQFF. In nucleotides, the CDR3 is TGTGCCAGCACCCGATTAGCGGGAGGGCCTTATGAGCAGTTCTTC. Looking up the rest from reference TRBV7-2 and TRBJ2-1 gives the full variable domain: GAGVSQSPSNKVTEKGKDVELRCDPISGHTALYWYRQSLGQGLEFLIYFQGNSAPDKSGLPSDRFSAERTGGSVSTLTIQRTQQEDSAVYLCASTRLAGGPYEQFFGPGTRLTVL.

This clone has just one count. The J gene is TRBJ2-7, the V gene TRBV14, with 11 bases aligning to TRBD2. The germline V gene has CDR1 SGHDN and CDR2 FVKESK. This CDR3 region has 17 residues. Trimming took 0 bases from V and 3 from J; bases not matched to a gene: 7. The CDR3 sequence: CASSQDFGLAGGYEQYF. The CDR3 DNA reads TGTGCCAGCAGCCAAGATTTTGGGCTAGCGGGAGGCTACGAGCAGTACTTC. The full variable domain, rest sourced from reference TRBV14 and TRBJ2-7, is EAGVTQFPSHSVIEKGQTVTLRCDPISGHDNLYWYRRVMGKEIKFLLHFVKESKQDESGMPNNRFLAERTGGTYSTLKVQPAELEDSGVYFCASSQDFGLAGGYEQYFGPGTRLTVT.

The V gene is TRBV25-1, the J gene TRBJ2-2; TRBD1 matches at 8 bases. This CDR3 spans 14 amino acids. The V and J ends lost 8 bases and 3 bases, in that order; junction bases with no gene match: 5. The germline CDR1 and CDR2 sequences are MGHDK and SYGVNS. The chain's CDR3 is CASAGQGDTGELFF. In nucleotides, the CDR3 is TGTGCCAGCGCTGGACAGGGCGACACCGGGGAGCTGTTTTTT. The full variable domain, with the rest looked up from reference TRBV25-1 and TRBJ2-2, is EADIYQTPRYLVIGTGKKITLECSQTMGHDKMYWYQQDPGMELHLIHYSYGVNSTEKGDLSSESTVSRIRTEHFPLTLESARPSHTSQYLCASAGQGDTGELFFGEGSRLTVL.

The chain carries TRBV2 and TRBJ1-2, with D possibly being TRBD1 (5 bases). Germline V lookup: CDR1 SNHLY, CDR2 FYNNEI. There are 14 residues in the CDR3. V gave up 2 bases and J gave up 7 bases, with 14 bases separating them. The CDR3 nucleotides are TGTGCCAGCAGTGAAATCCATACCCAGGGTGGCTACACCTTC. This gives the protein CASSEIHTQGGYTF.

The chain employs TRBV5-6 and TRBJ1-6; 8 bases agree with TRBD1. The junction had 4 bases not matched to a gene; V was cut back by 4 bases and J by 1 base. CDR1 and CDR2 (germline): SGHDT, YYEEEE. CDR3 length: 16 amino acids. This CDR3 reads CASSHTGGSYNSPLHF. DNA of the CDR3: TGTGCCAGCAGCCACACAGGGGGTTCCTATAATTCACCCCTCCACTTT.

This clone was recorded once. It is unclear where the CDR3 begins or ends on the DNA, so no DNA is shown, and the CDR3 is as TCRdb lists it. J is TRBJ2-7 and V is TRBV28; the DNA was not compared with TRBD1, the D call given in the table. Germline loops: CDR1 MDHEN, CDR2 SYDVKM. The CDR3 totals 15 residues, both ends included. CDR3 amino acids: CASRFGPGVGVEQYF.

The V call is TRBV5-6, the J call TRBJ2-4, with 11 bases lining up with TRBD1. The CDR3 contains 14 residues. V trimming: 4 bases; J trimming: 7 bases; junction bases outside the gene matches: 4. CDR1 and CDR2 from the germline V gene are SGHDT and YYEEEE. In nucleotides, the CDR3 is TGTGCCAGCAGCCGGACAGGGGGCATGAACATTCAGTACTTC. Translated, it gives CASSRTGGMNIQYF.

The chain has TRBV28 and TRBJ1-2; the D is unclear. The germline gives CDR1 MDHEN, CDR2 SYDVKM. The CDR3 runs to 11 residues. V was clipped by 5 bases and J by 8 bases, with 9 bases between them. The CDR3 here is CASSSWSGYTF. The CDR3 coding sequence is TGTGCCAGCAGTAGCTGGTCAGGCTACACCTTC.

The rearrangement uses TRBV7-2 and TRBJ1-5; D unclear. Trimming stripped 5 bases from V and 2 bases from J, with 13 bases between. The CDR3 length is 15 residues. The germline V gene encodes CDR1 SGHTA and CDR2 FQGNSA. CDR3 residues: CASSPLSSGNQPQHF. In DNA form, the CDR3 reads TGTGCCAGCAGCCCCCTCTCCAGCGGCAATCAGCCCCAGCATTTT.

The chain employs TRBV7-2 and TRBJ2-7; 9 bases line up with TRBD2. Germline V lookup: CDR1 SGHTA, CDR2 FQGNSA. The CDR3 spans 14 residues. The junction had 5 bases not matched to a gene; V was cut back by 5 bases and J by 3 bases. The CDR3 region is CASSGRLAVYEQYF. The CDR3 DNA is TGTGCCAGCAGCGGAAGACTAGCGGTCTACGAGCAGTACTTC.

The gene calls are TRBV2 and TRBJ1-2; possibly TRBD1 for D (6 bases). V was pared by 6 bases and J by 4 bases, with 12 bases between. The CDR3 extends over 13 amino acids. Germline V gives CDR1 SNHLY, CDR2 FYNNEI. Here the CDR3 reads CASRDSRGYGYTF. DNA of the CDR3: TGTGCCAGCAGGGACAGCAGAGGCTATGGCTACACCTTC.

The chain recombines TRBV28 with TRBJ2-2, with 10 bases matching TRBD2. V lost 6 bases to trimming and J lost 4 bases; unmatched junction nucleotides: 14. CDR1 is MDHEN and CDR2 is SYDVKM in the germline V gene. The CDR3 is made up of 18 amino acids. Here the CDR3 reads CASSTSRLSGRGTGELFF. The CDR3 nucleotides read TGTGCCAGCAGCACCAGTAGACTCAGCGGGAGGGGCACCGGGGAGCTGTTTTTT.

J is TRBJ1-6 and V is TRBV6-1; 7 nucleotides align to TRBD1. V gave up 8 bases and J gave up 9 bases; unmatched junction bases: 7. Germline V gene sequence: CDR1 MNHNS, CDR2 SASEGT. CDR3 length equals 13 residues. The CDR3 DNA is TGTGCCAGCTGGAGGGACAGTTCTTCACCCCTCCACTTT. Translating gives CASWRDSSSPLHF.

The V gene is TRBV7-8, the J gene TRBJ1-2, with TRBD1 matching 9 bases. Trimming at V came to 2 bases and at J to 5 bases, leaving 6 bases not matched to a gene. Germline CDR1 is SGHVS and CDR2 is FQNEAQ. The CDR3 runs to 15 residues. As DNA, the CDR3 is TGTGCCAGCAGCTTACAACAGGGGGCGGTATATGGCTACACCTTC. Its protein is CASSLQQGAVYGYTF.

The V and J genes are TRBV30 and TRBJ2-2; weak D call: TRBD1 (5 bases). Germline values: CDR1 GTSNPN, CDR2 SVGIG (reference sequence). This CDR3 has 14 residues. The V end was cut by 2 bases, the J end by 1 base, with 8 bases between. CDR3 DNA sequence: TGTGCCTGGAGTTACAGGAGGAACACCGGGGAGCTGTTTTTT. This translates into CAWSYRRNTGELFF.

This sequence joins TRBV15 and TRBJ2-7; D may be TRBD2 (5 bases). CDR1 LNHNV and CDR2 YYDKDF come from the germline V gene (reference sequence). The V and J ends lost 5 bases and 0 bases respectively, with 17 bases between them. This CDR3 contains 16 residues. CDR3: CATSSFPLGISYEQYF. In nucleotides, the CDR3 is TGTGCCACCAGCTCTTTTCCTCTCGGGATCTCCTACGAGCAGTACTTC.

CDR3 loop: CASSEGDRSSYNEQFF. In nucleotides, the CDR3 is TGTGCCAGCAGTGAAGGTGACAGGTCCTCCTACAATGAGCAGTTCTTC. The chain has TRBV6-1 and TRBJ2-1; D might be TRBD1 (6 bases). V shed 1 base and J shed 0 bases, with 10 bases lying between them. Germline V gene data show CDR1 as MNHNS and CDR2 as SASEGT. The CDR3 length is 16 residues.

V and J are TRBV5-1 and TRBJ2-1; TRBD2 is a possible D gene (6 bases). CDR1 SGHRS and CDR2 YFSETQ come from the germline V gene. Trimming stripped 8 bases from V and 9 bases from J, with 21 bases between. The CDR3 is made up of 14 amino acids. The CDR3 region has the DNA TGCGCCAGTACGCCGGAGGGATCCGGGGGTGAGCAGTTCTTC. Residues: CASTPEGSGGEQFF.

V gene TRBV6-1 combines with J gene TRBJ1-2, with 10 bases matching TRBD1. The V gene's germline CDR1 is MNHNS and CDR2 SASEGT. With V trimmed by 6 bases and J by 3 bases, 4 bases remained unmatched. The CDR3 length is 14 residues. The CDR3 region is CASSATGGDYGYTF. DNA for the CDR3: TGTGCCAGCAGCGCGACAGGGGGCGACTATGGCTACACCTTC.